This T cell receptor (beta chain) was recovered during a study of CD8 T cells in Susac syndrome. Study findings and constraints: The study recognized that the number of individuals in its TCR sequencing and HLA analysis was relatively small.

The germline CDR1 and CDR2 sequences are MNHEY and SVGEGT. The CDR3 runs 15 residues. V lost 0 bases to trimming and J lost 4 bases, with 10 bases between them. Note on this clonotype: Its target is not known.

RNA totalling roughly 0.45 to 1 ug underwent reverse transcription with random hexamers. A single record per CDR3 protein comes from TCRdb applying MiXCR to the immunoSEQ multiplex PCR reads. In the table there are 20,000 to 25,000 distinct CDR3 sequences, 93% of which are singletons. The sequenced sample consisted of CD8+ T cells from PBMCs. The chain uses TRBV6-2 or TRBV6-3 and TRBJ1-5, with D possibly matching TRBD1 (6 bases). The TCR comes from a human donor in good health. The CDR3 protein is CASSYSTDRNQPQHF. In nucleotides, the CDR3 is TGTGCCAGCAGTTACTCCACAGACAGGAATCAGCCCCAGCATTTT.